A selection of T cell receptor beta chains follows, all from one sample in a study of blood T cell repertoires in COVID-19. Measured with immunoSEQ multiplex PCR; TCRdb has only the in-frame clones, and not every one. This sample has over 200,000 clones, with around nine tenths found just once. The sequencing input was peripheral blood. Every receptor here comes from a man aged 35-49 years who had recovered from COVID-19. Each CDR3 is given with its conserved first and last residue. Each record gives: J gene, V gene, D gene, clone size, CDR3 DNA, CDR3 protein. The D gene is left open where the match is weak. Rows may omit the clone size; those that give it use once, few, many or a size class.

J: TRBJ1-1
V: TRBV19
D: TRBD1
size: -
DNA: TGTGCCAGTAGGACAGGGGGCCGGGGGAACACTGAAGCTTTCTTT
CDR3: CASRTGGRGNTEAFF

J: TRBJ1-6
V: TRBV6-5
D: -
size: -
DNA: TGTGCCAGCAGCGAGACTGGATATTCACCCCTCCACTTT
CDR3: CASSETGYSPLHF

J: TRBJ2-3
V: TRBV4-1
D: -
size: -
DNA: TGCGCCAGCAGCCCGGAGGGGGCTAGCACAGATACGCAGTATTTT
CDR3: CASSPEGASTDTQYF

J: TRBJ2-1
V: TRBV9
D: TRBD1
size: -
DNA: TGTGCCAGCAGCGCCCGGGACAGTCGGAATGAGCAGTTCTTC
CDR3: CASSARDSRNEQFF

J: TRBJ1-1
V: TRBV5-1
D: -
size: -
DNA: TGCGCCAGCAGAGCTACAGCTGGCAACACTGAAGCTTTCTTT
CDR3: CASRATAGNTEAFF

J: TRBJ1-1
V: TRBV12-5
D: -
size: once
DNA: TGTGCTACGGCGGGGGGCAACACTGAAGCTTTCTTT
CDR3: CATAGGNTEAFF

J: TRBJ1-6
V: TRBV7-3
D: TRBD1
size: -
DNA: TGTGCCAGCAGCCCCATACCCAGGGGGCGGAATTCACCCCTCCACTTT
CDR3: CASSPIPRGRNSPLHF

J: TRBJ2-5
V: TRBV6-2/TRBV6-3
D: TRBD1
size: -
DNA: TGTGCCAGCAGCATCCGGGGACAGCGGCAAGAGACCCAGTACTTC
CDR3: CASSIRGQRQETQYF

J: TRBJ1-3
V: TRBV7-3
D: -
size: -
DNA: TGTGCCAGCAGCGAAAGAGGGCTCTCAGGAAACACCATATATTTT
CDR3: CASSERGLSGNTIYF

J: TRBJ1-2
V: TRBV28
D: TRBD1
size: once
DNA: TGTGCCAGCAGTCTGACAGGGGCCTATGGCTACACCTTC
CDR3: CASSLTGAYGYTF

J: TRBJ2-7
V: TRBV2
D: TRBD2
size: -
DNA: TGTGCCAGCGGGGGGACTAGCGGGAGAGGCGAGCAGTACTTC
CDR3: CASGGTSGRGEQYF

J: TRBJ1-4
V: TRBV11-2
D: TRBD1
size: -
DNA: TGTGCCAGCAGCTTAGACTGGACAGGGACTAATGAAAAACTGTTTTTT
CDR3: CASSLDWTGTNEKLFF

J: TRBJ2-5
V: TRBV20-1
D: -
size: -
DNA: TGCAGTGCTAGGGACTTTGAGACCCAGTACTTC
CDR3: CSARDFETQYF

J: TRBJ2-1
V: TRBV6-1
D: TRBD2
size: -
DNA: TGTGCCAGCAGTGATGCCAGCGGGATCCTCAATGAGCAGTTCTTC
CDR3: CASSDASGILNEQFF

J: TRBJ2-7
V: TRBV3-1/TRBV3-2
D: -
size: -
DNA: TGTGCCAGCAGCCAAAAGGGGTCCACAGGGATGGCCTACGAGCAGTACTTC
CDR3: CASSQKGSTGMAYEQYF

J: TRBJ2-1
V: TRBV6-2/TRBV6-3
D: TRBD2
size: -
DNA: TGTGCCAGCAGCCCGCCGGGGGTCCTAGCGGGAGGGGGGGAGCAGTTCTTC
CDR3: CASSPPGVLAGGGEQFF

J: TRBJ2-3
V: TRBV7-6
D: -
size: -
DNA: TGTGCCAGCAGCTTAGGTTTAGGGGCAGATACGCAGTATTTT
CDR3: CASSLGLGADTQYF

J: TRBJ2-5
V: TRBV27
D: TRBD2
size: -
DNA: TGTGCCAGCAGTTTACGGTCCGGGACTAGCGCCAGAGAGACCCAGTACTTC
CDR3: CASSLRSGTSARETQYF

J: TRBJ2-3
V: TRBV6-5
D: TRBD2
size: -
DNA: TGTGCCAGCCGTACTGGCGGGGGAGAATCAGATACGCAGTATTTT
CDR3: CASRTGGGESDTQYF

J: TRBJ1-5
V: TRBV4-1
D: -
size: -
DNA: TGCGCCAGCAGCGACTACACGAATCAGCCCCAGCATTTT
CDR3: CASSDYTNQPQHF